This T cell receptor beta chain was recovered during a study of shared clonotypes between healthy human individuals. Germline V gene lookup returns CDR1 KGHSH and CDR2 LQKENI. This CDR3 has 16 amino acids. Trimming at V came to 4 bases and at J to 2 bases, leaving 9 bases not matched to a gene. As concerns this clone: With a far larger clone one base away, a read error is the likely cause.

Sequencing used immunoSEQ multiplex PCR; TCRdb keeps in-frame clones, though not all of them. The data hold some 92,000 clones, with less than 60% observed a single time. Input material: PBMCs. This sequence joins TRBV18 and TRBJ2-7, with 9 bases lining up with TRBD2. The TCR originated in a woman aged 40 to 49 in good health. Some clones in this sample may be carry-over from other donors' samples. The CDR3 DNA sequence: TGTGCCAGCTCACTGAGTGGAGCGGGAGGTGCCTACGAGCAGTACTTC. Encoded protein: CASSLSGAGGAYEQYF.